This T cell receptor (beta chain) was captured in a study of blood T cell repertoires in COVID-19. Assay used: immunoSEQ multiplex PCR; TCRdb lists only in-frame clones, some missing. Of around 200,000 clones in the sample, roughly 90% were seen once. Germline CDR1 MNHEY, CDR2 SVGAGI. This CDR3 spans 15 amino acids. Trimming took 7 bases from V and 0 from J, leaving 13 bases between them. This clone is judged medium-sized. The age range of participants was roughly 18 to 90 years, with residence in about two dozen US areas. Participants' reported clinical history set cohort assignment. This TCR was sampled from a young woman who had been exposed to COVID-19. The sample consisted of PBMCs or T cells enriched from blood (not recorded which). V usage is TRBV6-5 and J usage is TRBJ1-5; D possibly corresponds to TRBD1 (6 bases). The CDR3 DNA is TGTGCCAGCACTCTGGGGGCGAATAGCAATCAGCCCCAGCATTTT. This codes for CASTLGANSNQPQHF.